Listed below are T cell receptor beta chains from one sample, sequenced in a study of T cell changes during pregnancy in multiple sclerosis. Produced via immunoSEQ multiplex PCR; TCRdb's table is partial and in-frame only. The sample comprises approximately 69,000 clones, roughly 92% of which are singletons, and 2% to 2.5% rests with the top ten. Sample: peripheral blood, taken in the second trimester of pregnancy. The receptors shown here come from a female donor in good health, enrolled as a control in a pregnancy study. The CDR3 runs from the conserved cysteine through the conserved F or W. Each record gives: J gene, D gene, clone size, V gene, CDR3 DNA, CDR3 protein. A D gene is named only where the DNA matches it firmly. The listing skips clone size in some rows; elsewhere it reads once, few, many or a size class.

J: TRBJ2-2
D: TRBD1
size: once
V: TRBV19
DNA: TGTGCCAGTAGTTCCTCAGGGGGCTCCGGGGAGCTGTTTTTT
CDR3: CASSSSGGSGELFF

J: TRBJ1-2
D: TRBD1
size: NA
V: TRBV5-6
DNA: TGTGCCAGCAGCTTTACAGGGGTTAACTATGGCTACACCTTC
CDR3: CASSFTGVNYGYTF

J: TRBJ2-3
D: TRBD1
size: NA
V: TRBV19
DNA: TGTGCCAGTAGTATTGGGACAGGGACAGATACGCAGTATTTT
CDR3: CASSIGTGTDTQYF

J: TRBJ1-1
D: TRBD1
size: few
V: TRBV6-5
DNA: TGTGCCAGCAGCCGAACACAGGGGGAAGCTTTCTTT
CDR3: CASSRTQGEAFF

J: TRBJ2-3
D: NA
size: NA
V: TRBV4-3
DNA: TGCGCCAGCAGCCGTACGGGTCGCACAGATACGCAGTATTTT
CDR3: CASSRTGRTDTQYF

J: TRBJ1-6
D: TRBD1
size: NA
V: TRBV6-5
DNA: TGTGCCAGCAGTTTGGGGACAGTTTCACCCCTCCACTTT
CDR3: CASSLGTVSPLHF

J: TRBJ1-3
D: NA
size: NA
V: TRBV7-8
DNA: TGTGCCAGCAGCGACCCCGAAGACAGTTCTGGAAACACCATATATTTT
CDR3: CASSDPEDSSGNTIYF

J: TRBJ2-3
D: NA
size: NA
V: TRBV15
DNA: TGTGCCACCAGCCTGACGGGGGATCACACAGATACGCAGTATTTT
CDR3: CATSLTGDHTDTQYF

J: TRBJ2-1
D: TRBD2
size: NA
V: TRBV30
DNA: TGTGTCTTAGGGAGGGATGGGGGCAATGAGCAGTTCTTC
CDR3: CVLGRDGGNEQFF

J: TRBJ1-6
D: TRBD1
size: NA
V: TRBV6-5
DNA: TGTGCCAGCAGTTACTCGACAGGGCCGAGGAATTCACCCCTCCACTTT
CDR3: CASSYSTGPRNSPLHF

J: TRBJ2-2
D: NA
size: NA
V: TRBV7-9
DNA: TGTGCCAGCAGCCCTGGACAGACCACCGGGGAGCTGTTTTTT
CDR3: CASSPGQTTGELFF

J: TRBJ2-7
D: NA
size: NA
V: TRBV5-5
DNA: TGTGCCAGCAGCTTGTATAGCTCCTACGAGCAGTACTTC
CDR3: CASSLYSSYEQYF

J: TRBJ1-6
D: TRBD1
size: NA
V: TRBV6-5
DNA: TGTGCCAGCAGTTACGGGACAGGAGATGATTCACCCCTCCACTTT
CDR3: CASSYGTGDDSPLHF

J: TRBJ2-7
D: NA
size: NA
V: TRBV7-8
DNA: TGTGCCAGCAGTAGAGGGAGGGGGTTATCCTACGAGCAGTACTTC
CDR3: CASSRGRGLSYEQYF

J: TRBJ1-3
D: NA
size: once
V: TRBV19
DNA: TGTGCCAGTAGTATTGACAGTTCGGGTGTCAACACCATATATTTT
CDR3: CASSIDSSGVNTIYF

J: TRBJ1-5
D: NA
size: NA
V: TRBV5-6
DNA: TGTGCCAGCACCGGGGGGAGGGAGAATCAGCCCCAGCATTTT
CDR3: CASTGGRENQPQHF

J: TRBJ1-2
D: TRBD1
size: NA
V: TRBV7-2
DNA: TGTGCCAGCAGCTTACAGGGGGGACCCTCCTATGGCTACACCTTC
CDR3: CASSLQGGPSYGYTF

J: TRBJ1-2
D: NA
size: NA
V: TRBV2
DNA: TGTGCCAGCAGGACGATTCGGGGGTTCTATGGCTACACCTTC
CDR3: CASRTIRGFYGYTF

J: TRBJ2-1
D: TRBD2
size: NA
V: TRBV7-3
DNA: TGTGCCAGCAGCTTAAATCGGGGGGGCTCCTACAATGAGCAGTTCTTC
CDR3: CASSLNRGGSYNEQFF

J: TRBJ1-4
D: TRBD1
size: once
V: TRBV7-9
DNA: TGTGCCAGCAGCTTGATTACAGGGGGCTTTAATGAAAAACTGTTTTTT
CDR3: CASSLITGGFNEKLFF

J: TRBJ1-6
D: TRBD1
size: NA
V: TRBV5-8
DNA: TGTGCCAGCGGGGGACTATGGACAGGGGGCCGCTCACCCCTCCACTTT
CDR3: CASGGLWTGGRSPLHF

J: TRBJ1-1
D: NA
size: NA
V: TRBV7-3
DNA: TGTGCCAGCAGCCGAACAGCGAACACTGAAGCTTTCTTT
CDR3: CASSRTANTEAFF

J: TRBJ1-1
D: NA
size: NA
V: TRBV6-6
DNA: TGTGCCAGTATAACAGACATGAACACTGAAGCTTTCTTT
CDR3: CASITDMNTEAFF

J: TRBJ2-2
D: TRBD2
size: NA
V: TRBV29-1
DNA: TGCAGCACCCTAGCGGATAATACCGGGGAGCTGTTTTTT
CDR3: CSTLADNTGELFF

J: TRBJ1-2
D: TRBD1
size: NA
V: TRBV15
DNA: TGTGCCACCAGCAGGGGCCCAAAAGACAGGGGTTATAATGGCTACACCTTC
CDR3: CATSRGPKDRGYNGYTF

J: TRBJ1-1
D: TRBD1
size: NA
V: TRBV7-2
DNA: TGTGCCAGCAGCCCAGGACAGGGGAGGACTGAAGCTTTCTTT
CDR3: CASSPGQGRTEAFF

J: TRBJ2-7
D: NA
size: NA
V: TRBV7-9
DNA: TGTGCCAGCAGCTTAGGAGCTAGTCCCCACGAGCAGTACTTC
CDR3: CASSLGASPHEQYF

J: TRBJ1-2
D: TRBD1
size: NA
V: TRBV7-9
DNA: TGTGCCAGCTCCCGACAGGGTGGAAACTATGGCTACACCTTC
CDR3: CASSRQGGNYGYTF

J: TRBJ1-5
D: NA
size: NA
V: TRBV7-8
DNA: TGTGCCAGCAGCTTAGTTGGCAGGGTAGGTGAGTGGGATCAGCCCCAGCATTTT
CDR3: CASSLVGRVGEWDQPQHF

J: TRBJ2-2
D: NA
size: NA
V: TRBV2
DNA: TGTGCCAGCAGTGAAGCTAGACAGTGGGCGCTGTTTTTT
CDR3: CASSEARQWALFF

J: TRBJ2-3
D: NA
size: NA
V: TRBV4-3
DNA: TGCGCCAGCAGCCAAGATAGCCGGGGGTCCGGCACAGATACGCAGTATTTT
CDR3: CASSQDSRGSGTDTQYF

J: TRBJ1-1
D: TRBD1
size: NA
V: TRBV6-6
DNA: TGTGCCAGCAGTTACTCGACAGGGCAGAACACTGAAGCTTTCTTT
CDR3: CASSYSTGQNTEAFF

J: TRBJ1-1
D: TRBD1
size: NA
V: TRBV6-6
DNA: TGTGCCAGCAGTTACTCGAGACAGGGAAACACTGAAGCTTTCTTT
CDR3: CASSYSRQGNTEAFF

J: TRBJ2-1
D: TRBD2
size: NA
V: TRBV7-9
DNA: TGTGCCAGCAGCGCCCGGGGGGGGGCCTACAATGAGCAGTTCTTC
CDR3: CASSARGGAYNEQFF

J: TRBJ2-7
D: TRBD1
size: NA
V: TRBV15
DNA: TGTGCCACCAGCAGAGGGGTGGACAGGGGTTACGAGCAGTACTTC
CDR3: CATSRGVDRGYEQYF

J: TRBJ1-3
D: TRBD1
size: once
V: TRBV19
DNA: TGTGCCAGTCAAAAACGGACAGGGCCTGGAAACACCATATATTTT
CDR3: CASQKRTGPGNTIYF

J: TRBJ1-2
D: TRBD1
size: NA
V: TRBV2
DNA: TGTGCCAGCAGTGGAACAGGGGGATCCTATGGCTACACCTTC
CDR3: CASSGTGGSYGYTF

J: TRBJ1-2
D: TRBD1
size: NA
V: TRBV29-1
DNA: TGCAGCGTCCCACAGGGGGTGGGTCATGGCTACACCTTC
CDR3: CSVPQGVGHGYTF

J: TRBJ2-7
D: TRBD2
size: NA
V: TRBV7-9
DNA: TGTGCCAGCAGCTCGCTTAGCGGGCGAAGCTCCTACGAGCAGTACTTC
CDR3: CASSSLSGRSSYEQYF

J: TRBJ2-1
D: TRBD1
size: NA
V: TRBV6-5
DNA: TGTGCCAGCAGCAAACAGGGGGCACAGCGTCATGAGCAGTTCTTC
CDR3: CASSKQGAQRHEQFF

J: TRBJ1-2
D: NA
size: NA
V: TRBV18
DNA: TGTGCCAGCTCACCAACCGAGGCGATATATGGCTACACCTTC
CDR3: CASSPTEAIYGYTF

J: TRBJ1-3
D: TRBD1
size: NA
V: TRBV7-6
DNA: TGTGCCAGCCCCCAAGCAGGGGGCTCTGGAAACACCATATATTTT
CDR3: CASPQAGGSGNTIYF

J: TRBJ2-3
D: NA
size: NA
V: TRBV5-4
DNA: TGTGCCAGCAGCTTAGAGATCCCTGGGCCGCAGTATTTT
CDR3: CASSLEIPGPQYF

J: TRBJ1-1
D: NA
size: NA
V: TRBV12-5
DNA: TGTGCTAGTGGTCCGGGCACTGAAGCTTTCTTT
CDR3: CASGPGTEAFF

J: TRBJ1-6
D: NA
size: NA
V: TRBV11-2
DNA: TGTGCCAGCAGCTTAACTTCCGGGCCTAGGGGTTCACCCCTCCACTTT
CDR3: CASSLTSGPRGSPLHF

J: TRBJ1-2
D: NA
size: NA
V: TRBV6-5
DNA: TGTGCCAGCAGGTCCGGACAGAGCGGTGGCTACACCTTC
CDR3: CASRSGQSGGYTF

J: TRBJ2-1
D: NA
size: once
V: TRBV9
DNA: TGTGCCAGCAGCGTAGCTCTGAGCGGGCCGATCTACAATGAGCAGTTCTTC
CDR3: CASSVALSGPIYNEQFF

J: TRBJ1-6
D: TRBD1
size: NA
V: TRBV9
DNA: TGTGCCAGCAGCGCCTCGACAGGGGGCAGTAATTCACCCCTCCACTTT
CDR3: CASSASTGGSNSPLHF

J: TRBJ1-5
D: TRBD1
size: NA
V: TRBV7-9
DNA: TGTGCCAGCAGCTTAAGGGGGCCTCGGCCCCAGCATTTT
CDR3: CASSLRGPRPQHF

J: TRBJ1-3
D: TRBD1
size: NA
V: TRBV10-3
DNA: TGTGCCATCATGGACAGGTACTCTGGAAACACCATATATTTT
CDR3: CAIMDRYSGNTIYF

J: TRBJ2-1
D: TRBD1
size: NA
V: TRBV27
DNA: TGTGCCAGCAAGGGACAGCATAATTCCTACAATGAGCAGTTCTTC
CDR3: CASKGQHNSYNEQFF

J: TRBJ1-6
D: NA
size: NA
V: TRBV9
DNA: TGTGCCAGCAGGCGCCCGAACAAGGACAGCGAGAATTCACCCCTCCACTTT
CDR3: CASRRPNKDSENSPLHF

J: TRBJ1-4
D: NA
size: NA
V: TRBV6-5
DNA: TGTGCCAGCAGGGACAATGCCATCGGTGATGAAAAACTGTTTTTT
CDR3: CASRDNAIGDEKLFF

J: TRBJ2-7
D: TRBD2
size: NA
V: TRBV6-5
DNA: TGTGCCAGCAGTCGGACTAGCGAGGACTCGGTCCGGCAGTACTTC
CDR3: CASSRTSEDSVRQYF